One and the same sample provided the 10 T cell receptor beta chains below, sequenced in a study of PD-1 blockade in classical Hodgkin lymphoma. Only in-frame clones appear in the TCRdb table, and some are missing; sequencing was by immunoSEQ multiplex PCR. The table shows 40,000 to 65,000 clones, with roughly 86% occurring only once. Documented time point: cycle 4 day 1 (C4D1), after six to seven weeks of nivolumab. Every patient had relapsed following autologous stem cell transplantation, and cohorts differed in brentuximab vedotin exposure. Sample: peripheral blood mononuclear cells (PBMCs), taken before the fourth cycle of nivolumab. The origin of the receptors is a human donor with classical Hodgkin lymphoma.

This clone was seen more than once but under ten times. The gene calls are TRBV10-3 and TRBJ1-3; D remains unclear. V gave up 8 bases and J gave up 3 bases, with 17 bases separating them. The CDR3 runs to 15 residues. Germline CDR1 and CDR2: ENHRY and SYGVKD. This chain's CDR3 is CAISEDRSYGNTIYF. CDR3 nucleotide sequence: TGTGCCATCTCCGAGGACCGGTCCTATGGAAACACCATATATTTT.

The chain links TRBV28 to TRBJ1-1, with a possible D match to TRBD1 (5 bases). Germline V gene data show CDR1 as MDHEN and CDR2 as SYDVKM. The CDR3 consists of 15 residues. V was clipped by 6 bases and J by 1 base, with 15 bases between them. CDR3 in DNA: TGTGCCAGCAGCGTCGCCTTAGGGGCGAACACTGAAGCTTTCTTT. This encodes CASSVALGANTEAFF.

This chain connects TRBV4-1 to TRBJ2-4; TRBD1 might be the D (5 bases). This CDR3 has 17 amino acids. V lost 1 base to trimming and J lost 0 bases, with 13 bases between them. Germline CDR1 reads MGHRA; CDR2 reads YSYEKL. This CDR3 is CASSQAPDRLAKNIQYF. The CDR3 nucleotides are TGCGCCAGCAGCCAAGCTCCTGACAGACTAGCCAAAAACATTCAGTACTTC.

The chain is built from TRBV27 and TRBJ2-1; the D gene is possibly TRBD2 (6 bases). The CDR3 runs to 13 residues. CDR1 and CDR2 (germline): MNHEY, SMNVEV (reference sequence). Trimming removed 3 bases at V and 6 bases at J, with 9 bases between. CDR3: CASSLKRVNEQFF. CDR3 coding DNA: TGTGCCAGCAGTTTGAAGCGGGTCAATGAGCAGTTCTTC.

This chain joins TRBV19 and TRBJ2-1; weak D call: TRBD2 (6 bases). The germline gives CDR1 LNHDA, CDR2 SQIVND (reference sequence). The V gene lost 6 bases and the J gene lost 4 bases, with 16 bases spanning the gap. The CDR3 length is 15 residues. The CDR3 is CASSPPLRGYNEQFF. DNA for the CDR3: TGTGCCAGTAGCCCGCCCTTGCGGGGTTACAATGAGCAGTTCTTC.

The V and J genes are TRBV6-5 and TRBJ1-1; D ambiguous. The CDR3 covers 12 residues. CDR1 is MNHEY and CDR2 is SVGAGI in the germline V gene. This CDR3 is CVSVGFDTEAFF. The CDR3 DNA follows: TGTGTTTCGGTGGGGTTCGACACTGAAGCTTTCTTT.

This clone was counted a few times. This chain joins TRBV6-1 and TRBJ2-7, with TRBD1 as a possible D gene (6 bases). Trimming removed 5 bases from V and 5 bases from J, with 13 bases in between. The CDR3 is 13 residues long. Germline V gene data show CDR1 as MNHNS and CDR2 as SASEGT. The CDR3 loop is CASSNPAGDEQYF. The CDR3 DNA sequence: TGTGCCAGCAGTAATCCCGCAGGGGACGAGCAGTACTTC.

The count of this clone is one. This chain connects TRBV18 to TRBJ2-1, with TRBD1 as a possible D gene (6 bases). The CDR3 contains 14 residues. Trimming pared 6 bases from V and 5 bases from J, leaving 14 bases between. The germline CDR1 and CDR2 sequences are KGHSH and LQKENI. The CDR3 sequence: CASSTGPMDNEQFF. CDR3 sequence (DNA): TGTGCCAGCTCTACAGGGCCAATGGACAATGAGCAGTTCTTC.

This clone was counted once. The V call is TRBV5-1, the J call TRBJ2-7, with D perhaps assigned TRBD1 or TRBD2 (5 bases each). Per the germline V gene, CDR1 is SGHRS and CDR2 is YFSETQ. V gave up 1 base and J gave up 3 bases, with 11 bases separating them. CDR3 length: 14 amino acids. Here the CDR3 reads CASSLRGAYYEQYF. CDR3 nucleotides: TGCGCCAGCAGCTTGAGAGGGGCCTACTACGAGCAGTACTTC.

The J gene is TRBJ2-2, the V gene TRBV2, with TRBD2 matching over 11 bases. The CDR3 has 17 amino acids. Per germline, CDR1 SNHLY and CDR2 FYNNEI. The V segment lost 5 bases and the J segment 5 bases; nucleotides outside the gene matches: 10. The CDR3 bases are TGTGCCAGCAGTCCGTTACTAGCGGGAGAGTTTACCGGGGAGCTGTTTTTT. This encodes CASSPLLAGEFTGELFF.